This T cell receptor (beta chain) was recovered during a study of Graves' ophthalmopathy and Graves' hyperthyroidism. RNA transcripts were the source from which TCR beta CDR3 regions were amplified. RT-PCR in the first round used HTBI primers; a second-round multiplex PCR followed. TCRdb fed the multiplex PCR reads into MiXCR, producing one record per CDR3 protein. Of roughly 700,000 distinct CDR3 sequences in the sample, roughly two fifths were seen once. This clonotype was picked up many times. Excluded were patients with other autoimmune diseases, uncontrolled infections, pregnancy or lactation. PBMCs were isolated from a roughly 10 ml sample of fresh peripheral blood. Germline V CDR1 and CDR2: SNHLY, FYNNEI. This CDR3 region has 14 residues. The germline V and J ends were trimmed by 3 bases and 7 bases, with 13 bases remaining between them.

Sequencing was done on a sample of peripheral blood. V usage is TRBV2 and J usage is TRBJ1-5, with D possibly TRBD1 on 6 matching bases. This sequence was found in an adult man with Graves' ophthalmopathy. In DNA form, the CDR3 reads TGTGCCAGCAGTGACTCTCAGGGGTTGCAGCCCCAGCATTTT. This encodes CASSDSQGLQPQHF.